This T cell receptor (beta chain) was obtained from a study of technical replicates of blood from a handful of donors. The V and J ends lost 5 bases and 9 bases respectively, with 17 bases between them. Germline V gives CDR1 MDHEN, CDR2 SYDVKM. The CDR3 extends over 14 amino acids. Profiled with immunoSEQ multiplex PCR; TCRdb holds only in-frame clones, not every one. The sample carries around 67,000 clones, just under 95% recorded once. What was sequenced was T cells isolated from PBMCs. This receptor was obtained from a human donor in good health. The chain joins TRBV28 to TRBJ1-5, with D maybe TRBD1 (5 bases). The CDR3 DNA follows: TGTGCCAGCAGTCCACCTCGGGGACTAGCGCCCCAGCATTTT. Translating it yields CASSPPRGLAPQHF.